Following are 26 T cell receptor beta chains from one sample sequenced in a study of shared clonotypes between healthy human individuals. Data came from immunoSEQ multiplex PCR; TCRdb stores just in-frame clones and leaves some out. The sample yields about 820,000 clones, 92% seen once. CD8 cells regarded as naive lacked CD45RO, were positively chosen for CCR7, and omitted terminally differentiated effector memory CD45RA+ cells. The sequenced material came from naive CD8+ T cells sorted from blood. All receptors derive from a man aged 25 to 40 in good health.

The rearrangement uses TRBV14 and TRBJ2-1; 8 nucleotides match TRBD2. J lost 5 bases, V lost 0 bases, and 6 bases had no gene match. CDR1 SGHDN and CDR2 FVKESK come from the germline V gene. The CDR3 sequence is 16 residues long. The CDR3 DNA follows: TGTGCCAGCAGCCAAGACCCGGGACTAGACGACAATGAGCAGTTCTTC. Residues: CASSQDPGLDDNEQFF. Looking up the rest from reference TRBV14 and TRBJ2-1 gives the full variable domain: EAGVTQFPSHSVIEKGQTVTLRCDPISGHDNLYWYRRVMGKEIKFLLHFVKESKQDESGMPNNRFLAERTGGTYSTLKVQPAELEDSGVYFCASSQDPGLDDNEQFFGPGTRLTVL.

The chain employs TRBV5-1 and TRBJ2-7; D possibly corresponds to TRBD1 (6 bases). V was clipped by 3 bases and J by 3 bases, with 16 bases between them. The CDR3 is 15 amino acids. CDR1 is SGHRS and CDR2 is YFSETQ in the germline V gene. CDR3 DNA sequence: TGCGCCAGCAGCTCTCCGGGACACGGCAACTACGAGCAGTACTTC. Protein sequence: CASSSPGHGNYEQYF.

The genes are TRBV6-6 and TRBJ1-2, with D tentatively TRBD1 (5 bases). This CDR3 region has 14 residues. CDR1 is MNHNY and CDR2 is SVGAGI in the germline V gene (reference sequence). V lost 0 bases, J lost 8 bases, and 13 bases lay in between. CDR3 protein: CASSYSAGSSGYTF. CDR3 coding DNA: TGTGCCAGCAGTTACTCGGCAGGGAGCTCCGGCTACACCTTC.

This chain joins TRBV27 and TRBJ2-1, with TRBD2 matching 9 bases. Germline V lookup: CDR1 MNHEY, CDR2 SMNVEV (reference sequence). The CDR3 covers 12 residues. V gave up 5 bases and J gave up 15 bases; unmatched junction bases: 8. The CDR3 reads CASSPRGGETFF. Here the CDR3 DNA reads TGTGCCAGCAGTCCGCGGGGGGGGGAGACGTTCTTC.

This rearrangement joins TRBV30 to TRBJ1-1, with D unresolved. Trimming took 4 bases from V and 7 from J, leaving 10 bases between them. Germline V gives CDR1 GTSNPN, CDR2 SVGIG (reference sequence). CDR3 length: 11 residues. The CDR3 here is CAWIDTYEAFF. In nucleotides, the CDR3 is TGTGCCTGGATCGACACCTATGAAGCTTTCTTT.

J is TRBJ1-2 and V is TRBV7-2; 9 bases map to TRBD1. This CDR3 is 17 amino acids long. V shed 3 bases and J 2 bases; nucleotides not matched to a gene: 10. Germline CDR1 reads SGHTA; CDR2 reads FQGNSA. The CDR3 sequence: CASSFIRTGDLNYGYTF. CDR3 DNA: TGTGCCAGCAGCTTCATCCGGACAGGGGATCTAAACTATGGCTACACCTTC.

The chain uses TRBV4-2 and TRBJ2-7, with 7 bases fitting TRBD1. CDR1 is LGHNA, CDR2 YNFKEQ, per germline. J was trimmed by 6 bases and V by 0 bases; bases with no gene match: 11. The CDR3 runs to 16 residues. CDR3 in DNA: TGTGCCAGCAGCCAAGACCAGACAGGGTGGGCAGGCGAGCAGTACTTC. Translation gives CASSQDQTGWAGEQYF.

The chain recombines TRBV4-1 with TRBJ2-7; possibly TRBD1 for D (6 bases). The CDR3 extends over 17 amino acids. V lost 0 bases, J lost 0 bases, and 15 bases lay in between. CDR1 is MGHRA and CDR2 is YSYEKL in the germline V gene. The CDR3 sequence: CASSQDPQQGSSYEQYF. The CDR3 DNA reads as TGCGCCAGCAGCCAAGATCCCCAACAGGGAAGCTCCTACGAGCAGTACTTC.

The chain uses TRBV7-9 and TRBJ2-3; D unclear. CDR3 length: 15 amino acids. Looked up from germline, CDR1 is SEHNR and CDR2 is FQNEAQ (reference sequence). V lost 3 bases and J lost 0, with 10 bases in between. In DNA form, the CDR3 reads TGTGCCAGCAGCTTTTTTGGTAGTAGCACAGATACGCAGTATTTT. Translated: CASSFFGSSTDTQYF.

The chain has TRBV6-5 and TRBJ2-1; a weak D match, TRBD2 (6 bases). The CDR3 covers 16 residues. With 1 base removed from V and 0 bases from J, the gap between germline ends came to 10 bases. Germline V gene data show CDR1 as MNHEY and CDR2 as SVGAGI. In DNA, the CDR3 is TGTGCCAGCAGTTACTTAACCGGGAGCTCCTACAATGAGCAGTTCTTC. Protein sequence: CASSYLTGSSYNEQFF.

V gene TRBV6-1 combines with J gene TRBJ1-4, with D maybe TRBD1 (5 bases). V lost 4 bases to trimming and J lost 4 bases, with 16 bases between them. The germline gives CDR1 MNHNS, CDR2 SASEGT. This CDR3 contains 16 residues. This CDR3 is CASSADPGGINEKLFF. Written as DNA, the CDR3 is TGTGCCAGCAGTGCGGACCCTGGGGGGATTAATGAAAAACTGTTTTTT.

CDR3 sequence: CASSVAGGFEAKNIQYF. The CDR3, as DNA: TGTGCCAGCAGTGTGGCGGGAGGGTTCGAGGCCAAAAACATTCAGTACTTC. The chain couples TRBV2 to TRBJ2-4, with 9 bases aligning to TRBD2. Germline values: CDR1 SNHLY, CDR2 FYNNEI. V shed 4 bases, J shed 1 base, and the junction held 8 bases outside the gene matches. This CDR3 has 17 amino acids. Full variable domain (rest looked up from reference TRBV2 and TRBJ2-4): EPEVTQTPSHQVTQMGQEVILRCVPISNHLYFYWYRQILGQKVEFLVSFYNNEISEKSEIFDDQFSVERPDGSNFTLKIRSTKLEDSAMYFCASSVAGGFEAKNIQYFGAGTRLSVL.

The genes are TRBV7-9 and TRBJ2-5, with D tentatively TRBD2 (5 bases). Trimming removed 3 bases at V and 5 bases at J, with 13 bases between. Per germline, CDR1 SEHNR and CDR2 FQNEAQ (reference sequence). The CDR3 has 14 residues. DNA of the CDR3: TGTGCCAGCAGCTTCCCGAGGGATGAGGAGACCCAGTACTTC. This translates into CASSFPRDEETQYF.

A remark on this clone: Only one base separates this from a far larger clonotype, so it likely reflects a read error. Within the sample, other DNA sequences also encode this same CDR3. The chain uses TRBV7-6 and TRBJ2-1, with D unresolved. This CDR3 region has 16 residues. Germline lookup yields CDR1 SGHVS and CDR2 FNYEAQ. With 2 bases removed from V and 2 bases from J, the gap between germline ends came to 13 bases. In DNA, the CDR3 is TGTGCCAGCAGCTTATACGCCGCAGGTGCCTACAATGAGCAGTTCTTC. Encoded protein: CASSLYAAGAYNEQFF.

The V call is TRBV27, the J call TRBJ1-5; D remains unclear. CDR1 and CDR2 from the germline V gene are MNHEY and SMNVEV (reference sequence). V lost 2 bases and J 6 bases, leaving 8 bases between the germline ends. CDR3 length: 13 amino acids. Here the CDR3 DNA reads TGTGCCAGCAGTTTAGGGGTATTTCAGCCCCAGCATTTT. Its protein is CASSLGVFQPQHF.

The genes are TRBV11-2 and TRBJ2-5, with D maybe TRBD1 (5 bases). The length of the CDR3 is 15 residues. The V gene lost 1 base and the J gene lost 2 bases, with 11 bases spanning the gap. Germline CDR1 SGHAT, CDR2 FQNNGV. This CDR3 reads CASSLGQHLQETQYF. The CDR3 DNA reads as TGTGCCAGCAGCTTAGGACAGCACCTACAAGAGACCCAGTACTTC.

The chain joins TRBV15 to TRBJ2-1; 7 nucleotides agree with TRBD2. V lost 3 bases and J lost 6; bases outside the gene matches: 5. Germline assignment: CDR1 LNHNV and CDR2 YYDKDF (reference sequence). The CDR3 length is 14 residues. The chain's CDR3 is CATSSGGRGNEQFF. For the CDR3, the DNA is TGTGCCACCAGCAGTGGGGGGAGGGGCAATGAGCAGTTCTTC.

V and J are TRBV7-9 and TRBJ2-1, with 7 bases lining up with TRBD2. V shed 5 bases, J shed 4 bases, and the junction held 14 bases outside the gene matches. The CDR3 covers 17 residues. Germline CDR1 reads SEHNR; CDR2 reads FQNEAQ (reference sequence). The CDR3 sequence: CASSPPTGGYSYNEQFF. In DNA, the CDR3 is TGTGCCAGCAGCCCCCCTACGGGAGGCTACTCTTACAATGAGCAGTTCTTC.

This chain uses TRBV5-4 with TRBJ2-1; 8 bases agree with TRBD2. Looked up from germline, CDR1 is SGHNT and CDR2 is YYREEE (reference sequence). The CDR3 spans 15 residues. V gave up 8 bases and J gave up 4 bases; unmatched junction bases: 11. The CDR3 is CARDELAEIYNEQFF. CDR3 DNA: TGTGCCAGAGACGAACTAGCGGAAATTTACAATGAGCAGTTCTTC.

The table lists this clone with a count of one. The chain links TRBV11-3 to TRBJ2-3, with 7 bases matching TRBD2. Germline CDR1 and CDR2: SGHNT and YENEEA. The J segment lost 4 bases and the V segment lost 5 bases, leaving 15 bases of the junction unmatched. The CDR3 is 17 residues long. CDR3 in amino acids: CASSPRGASGNSDTQYF. CDR3 in DNA: TGTGCCAGCAGCCCTCGGGGAGCGAGCGGGAACTCAGATACGCAGTATTTT.

The chain recombines TRBV27 with TRBJ1-5; the match to TRBD1 covers 7 bases. Germline V gives CDR1 MNHEY, CDR2 SMNVEV (reference sequence). V lost 3 bases to trimming and J lost 2 bases; unmatched junction nucleotides: 4. CDR3 length: 15 residues. The CDR3 coding sequence is TGTGCCAGCAGTTTCGCAGGGGGAGGCAATCAGCCCCAGCATTTT. Its translation is CASSFAGGGNQPQHF.

This rearrangement joins TRBV27 to TRBJ2-1; 8 bases line up with TRBD2. V lost 5 bases and J lost 3; bases outside the gene matches: 3. Per the germline V gene, CDR1 is MNHEY and CDR2 is SMNVEV (reference sequence). CDR3 size: 14 residues. The CDR3, as DNA: TGTGCCAGCAGTATGGGACTAGGCTACAATGAGCAGTTCTTC. Encoded protein: CASSMGLGYNEQFF.

The rearrangement uses TRBV5-6 and TRBJ2-1; 7 positions match TRBD1. The CDR3 has 15 residues. CDR1 is SGHDT, CDR2 YYEEEE, per germline. Trimming removed 5 bases from V and 5 bases from J; junction bases left unmatched: 10. CDR3 DNA sequence: TGTGCCAGCAGTCCTCAGGGACAGTCGGACAATGAGCAGTTCTTC. Translated: CASSPQGQSDNEQFF.

V gene TRBV5-4 combines with J gene TRBJ2-7; D might be TRBD2 (6 bases). Trimming took 4 bases from V and 2 from J, leaving 13 bases between them. The CDR3 spans 14 residues. Per germline, CDR1 SGHNT and CDR2 YYREEE (reference sequence). CDR3 nucleotides: TGTGCCAGCAGCCCCCGGACTAACGCCTACGAGCAGTACTTC. It specifies CASSPRTNAYEQYF. The full variable domain, in which reference TRBV5-4 and TRBJ2-7 provide the parts outside the CDR3, is ETGVTQSPTHLIKTRGQQVTLRCSSQSGHNTVSWYQQALGQGPQFIFQYYREEENGRGNFPPRFSGLQFPNYSSELNVNALELDDSALYLCASSPRTNAYEQYFGPGTRLTVT.

This chain uses TRBV2 with TRBJ2-3; D tentatively fits TRBD1 or TRBD2 (5 bases each). The V and J ends lost 7 bases and 6 bases respectively, with 11 bases between them. The CDR3 is 12 residues long. Germline V gives CDR1 SNHLY, CDR2 FYNNEI. CDR3 loop: CASKGSRDTQYF. Here the CDR3 DNA reads TGTGCCAGCAAGGGGAGTCGGGATACGCAGTATTTT.

This chain uses TRBV10-1 with TRBJ2-1, with D possibly TRBD2 on 7 matching bases. V gave up 3 bases and J gave up 2 bases, with 11 bases separating them. The CDR3 sequence is 15 residues long. Germline CDR1 reads WNHNN; CDR2 reads SYGVQD (reference sequence). DNA for the CDR3: TGCGCCAGCAGTGAAGGGGGGGGGCCCTACAATGAGCAGTTCTTC. It specifies CASSEGGGPYNEQFF.